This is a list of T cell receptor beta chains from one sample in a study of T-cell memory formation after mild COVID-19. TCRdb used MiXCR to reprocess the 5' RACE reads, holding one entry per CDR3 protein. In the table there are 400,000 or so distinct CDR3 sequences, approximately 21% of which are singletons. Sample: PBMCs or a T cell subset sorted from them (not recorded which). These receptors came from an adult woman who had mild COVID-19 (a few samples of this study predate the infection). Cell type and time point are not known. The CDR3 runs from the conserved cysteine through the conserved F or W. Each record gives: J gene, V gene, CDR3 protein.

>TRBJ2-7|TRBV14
CASSQGGPPWYEQYF
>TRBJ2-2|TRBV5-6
CASSPDRKYTGELFF
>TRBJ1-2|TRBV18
CASSPPRGALNYGYTF
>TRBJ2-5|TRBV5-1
CASSLGTSGRGQETQYF
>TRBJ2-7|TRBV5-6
CASSLDRDHEQYF
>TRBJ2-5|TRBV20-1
CSGGGGGKETQYF
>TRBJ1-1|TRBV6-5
CASSYSKLSGKREAFF
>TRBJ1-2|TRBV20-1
CSARDKGLPGYGYTF
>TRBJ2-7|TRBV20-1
CSATGGVAEQYF
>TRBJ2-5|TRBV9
CASSVEGQETQYF
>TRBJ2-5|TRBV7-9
CASSPLGGRQQETQYF
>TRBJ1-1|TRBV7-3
CASGFGMGATFF
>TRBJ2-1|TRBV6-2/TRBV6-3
CASSQGHPPWAYNEQFF
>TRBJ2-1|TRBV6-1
CASQRNNEQFF
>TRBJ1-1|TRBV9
CASSVAKGGTEAFF
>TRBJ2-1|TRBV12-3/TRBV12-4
CASKVAGWWFF
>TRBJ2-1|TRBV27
CASSFTGPSYNEQFF
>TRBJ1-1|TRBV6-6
CASSPSRDRGSPTEAFF
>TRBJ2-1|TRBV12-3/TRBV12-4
CASSLSSTYNEQFF
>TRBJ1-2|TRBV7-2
CASSSSRQGRIDGYTF
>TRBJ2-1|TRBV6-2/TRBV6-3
CASSYGPVQFF
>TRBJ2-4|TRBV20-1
CSARDFKGNSNIQYF
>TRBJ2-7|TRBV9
CASSVDSGFYEQYF
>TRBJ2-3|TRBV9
CASQGIGADTQYF
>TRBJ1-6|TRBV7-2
CASTPGGQRQSPLHF
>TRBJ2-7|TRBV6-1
CASSEEGGLVPSEQYF
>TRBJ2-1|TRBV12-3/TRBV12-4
CASSFRGRVNEQFF
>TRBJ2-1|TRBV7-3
CASSSDSTYNEQFF
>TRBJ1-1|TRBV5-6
CASSEGLNTEAFF
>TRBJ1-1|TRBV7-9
CASSVPTKVNEAFF
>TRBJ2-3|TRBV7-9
CASSLRTGASTDTQYF
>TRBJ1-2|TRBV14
CASSQVLHYGYTF
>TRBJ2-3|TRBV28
CASSIRVGTDTQYF
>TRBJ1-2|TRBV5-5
CASSRGAQGLYGYTF
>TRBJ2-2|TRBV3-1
CASSPRWGGELFF
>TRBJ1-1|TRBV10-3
CAISESAGRGTEAFF
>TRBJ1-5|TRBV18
CASSPKGAIDQPQHF
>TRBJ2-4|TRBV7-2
CAISLGTRTSEYF
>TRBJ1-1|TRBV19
CASSSGHRLKIFTEAFF
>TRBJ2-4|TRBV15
CATSGGTSGDLAKNIQYF
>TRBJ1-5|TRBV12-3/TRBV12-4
CASSTQSYSNQPQHF
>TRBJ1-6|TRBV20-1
CSARDGQGLTPLHF
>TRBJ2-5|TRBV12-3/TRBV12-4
CASSRRQKETQYF
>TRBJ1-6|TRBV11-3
CASSMVRLIYNSPLHF
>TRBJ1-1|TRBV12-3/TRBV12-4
CASSPGSDVTEAFF
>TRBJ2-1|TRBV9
CASSVVASGADNEQFF
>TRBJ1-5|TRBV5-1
CASSSTTGANQPQHF
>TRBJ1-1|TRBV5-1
CASSSRDSLNTEAFF
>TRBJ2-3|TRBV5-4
CASSAGLAATDTQYF
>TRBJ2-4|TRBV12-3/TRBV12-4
CASSLMGGLAGFRIQYF
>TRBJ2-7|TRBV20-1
CSARRQGAYEQYF
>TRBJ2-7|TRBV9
CASSGPGGEQYF
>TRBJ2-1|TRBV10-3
CAISAGLAGASYNEQFF
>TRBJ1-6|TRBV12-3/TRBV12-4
CASSLVAGNNSPLHF
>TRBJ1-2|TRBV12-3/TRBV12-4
CASSFSGGYGYTF